These 17 T cell receptor beta chains came from one sample sequenced in a study of T cell clonotyping in hematopoietic cell transplantation. The table came from immunoSEQ multiplex PCR; TCRdb's copy has only in-frame clones and leaves some out. The sample lists about 36,000 clones, 88% occurring once. The specimen was peripheral blood mononuclear cells. The receptors here all came from a woman in her 40s in good health. Some clones in this sample may be carry-over from other donors' samples.

V usage is TRBV4-3 and J usage is TRBJ1-1, with TRBD1 as a possible D gene (6 bases). The V end lost 0 bases, the J end lost 0 bases, and 11 bases lay between the germline ends. The CDR3 runs to 16 residues. Germline V gene lookup returns CDR1 LGHNA and CDR2 YSLEER. The CDR3 bases are TGCGCCAGCAGCCAAGATTGGGGGGCGTTGAACACTGAAGCTTTCTTT. This encodes CASSQDWGALNTEAFF.

The J gene is TRBJ2-3, the V gene TRBV7-9; D ambiguous. Germline loops: CDR1 SEHNR, CDR2 FQNEAQ (reference sequence). This CDR3 contains 14 residues. With 8 bases removed from V and 1 base from J, the gap between germline ends came to 13 bases. The CDR3 DNA is TGTGCCAGCGCGAGGTCATTGGGCACAGATACGCAGTATTTT. Translation gives CASARSLGTDTQYF.

CDR3 region: CASSYGRGNQPQHF. The CDR3 nucleotides are TGTGCCAGCAGCTACGGTCGCGGCAATCAGCCCCAGCATTTT. This sequence joins TRBV7-8 and TRBJ1-5; no definite D call. V dropped 4 bases and J dropped 2 bases, with 9 bases sitting between them. Germline assignment: CDR1 SGHVS and CDR2 FQNEAQ. This CDR3 is built from 14 residues.

The CDR3 coding sequence is TGTGCCAGCAGCTTTGTAGCGGGGGATGGCACAGATACGCAGTATTTT. As protein: CASSFVAGDGTDTQYF. The chain uses TRBV7-8 and TRBJ2-3, with 9 bases matching TRBD2. The CDR3 is 16 residues long. Trimming took 3 bases from V and 1 from J; bases not matched to a gene: 5. Per germline, CDR1 SGHVS and CDR2 FQNEAQ. Full variable domain (outside the CDR3, taken from reference TRBV7-8 and TRBJ2-3): GAGVSQSPRYKVAKRGQDVALRCDPISGHVSLFWYQQALGQGPEFLTYFQNEAQLDKSGLPSDRFFAERPEGSVSTLKIQRTQQEDSAVYLCASSFVAGDGTDTQYFGPGTRLTVL.

This clone appeared a single time. DNA of the CDR3: TGTGCCAGCAGTTTTCCCGGAGGGGAGAACACTGAAGCTTTCTTT. This gives the protein CASSFPGGENTEAFF. The chain employs TRBV28 and TRBJ1-1; D is perhaps TRBD1 (5 bases). V gave up 3 bases and J gave up 1 base, with 12 bases separating them. The germline gives CDR1 MDHEN, CDR2 SYDVKM. The CDR3 runs 15 residues.

The chain carries TRBV30 and TRBJ1-2; 7 bases are shared with TRBD1. There are 13 residues in the CDR3. V shed 1 base, J shed 5 bases, and the junction held 4 bases outside the gene matches. Germline CDR1 reads GTSNPN; CDR2 reads SVGIG (reference sequence). The CDR3 nucleotides read TGTGCCTGGAGTGGAGGGGGCGGGTATGGCTACACCTTC. It translates to CAWSGGGGYGYTF.

J is TRBJ2-1 and V is TRBV5-1; 10 bases are a match to TRBD2. Per the germline V gene, CDR1 is SGHRS and CDR2 is YFSETQ. CDR3 size: 15 residues. The J segment lost 7 bases and the V segment lost 0 bases, leaving 4 bases of the junction unmatched. As DNA, the CDR3 is TGCGCCAGCAGCTTGGAGCGGGAGGGTAAGAATGAGCAGTTCTTC. It yields the protein CASSLEREGKNEQFF.

As for this clone: Mismatch with germline at one junction end may stem from a read error. The gene calls are TRBV6-5 and TRBJ1-2; 9 bases agree with TRBD1. CDR3 size: 14 residues. Germline-derived CDR1 and CDR2 are MNHEY and SVGAGI. CDR3 DNA sequence: TGTGCCAGCAGCCGGACAGGGGTTAACTCTGGCTACACCTTC. It is translated as CASSRTGVNSGYTF.

This clone was found a few times. The chain uses TRBV18 and TRBJ1-5; D possibly corresponds to TRBD1 (6 bases). CDR3 length: 16 residues. V was clipped by 2 bases and J by 1 base, with 12 bases between them. The germline V gene has CDR1 KGHSH and CDR2 LQKENI. The CDR3 region has the DNA TGTGCCAGCTCACCAACCACAGGGCAAAGCAATCAGCCCCAGCATTTT. This sequence encodes CASSPTTGQSNQPQHF. Filled out from reference TRBV18 and TRBJ1-5, the complete variable domain reads NAGVMQNPRHLVRRRGQEARLRCSPMKGHSHVYWYRQLPEEGLKFMVYLQKENIIDESGMPKERFSAEFPKEGPSILRIQQVVRGDSAAYFCASSPTTGQSNQPQHFGDGTRLSIL.

The chain has TRBV29-1 and TRBJ2-7, with D unresolved. The V gene lost 5 bases and the J gene lost 1 base, with 6 bases spanning the gap. Germline CDR1 and CDR2: SQVTM and ANQGSEA. The CDR3 covers 11 residues. The CDR3 DNA follows: TGCAGCGTTAGGGCGTCCTACGAGCAGTACTTC. This sequence encodes CSVRASYEQYF.

Note on this clone: At one of its ends the junction is not consistent with the germline gene, which may arise from a read error. The rearrangement uses TRBV5-6 and TRBJ1-1; tentatively, D is TRBD1 (5 bases). CDR1 is SGHDT, CDR2 YYEEEE, per germline. The CDR3 runs to 12 residues. CDR3 residues: CASSFGDLLWVF. In nucleotides, the CDR3 is TGTGCCAGCAGCTTTGGGGACCTTCTATGGGTCTTT. The complete variable domain, with remaining parts taken from reference TRBV5-6 and TRBJ1-1, reads DAGVTQSPTHLIKTRGQQVTLRCSPKSGHDTVSWYQQALGQGPQFIFQYYEEEERQRGNFPDRFSGHQFPNYSSELNVNALLLGDSALYLCASSFGDLLWVFGQGTRLTVV.

The V and J genes are TRBV29-1 and TRBJ1-2; weak D call: TRBD1 (6 bases). The CDR3 covers 14 residues. V lost 3 bases, J lost 0 bases, and 11 bases lay in between. CDR1 SQVTM and CDR2 ANQGSEA come from the germline V gene. CDR3 region: CSVDPRGANYGYTF. The CDR3 DNA reads as TGCAGCGTTGACCCCAGGGGTGCTAACTATGGCTACACCTTC.

The chain couples TRBV25-1 to TRBJ2-4, with 7 bases that match TRBD2. Germline trimming cut 3 bases from V and 10 bases from J; bases unmatched to any gene: 12. The CDR3 extends over 15 amino acids. Germline CDR1 MGHDK, CDR2 SYGVNS. The CDR3 sequence: CASSEVVSGARIQYF. CDR3 nucleotides: TGTGCCAGCAGTGAGGTGGTGAGCGGGGCAAGGATTCAGTACTTC.

This clone was recorded once. V usage is TRBV5-1 and J usage is TRBJ2-7; D uncertain. CDR3 length: 14 amino acids. Germline CDR1 SGHRS, CDR2 YFSETQ. Trimming removed 2 bases at V and 7 bases at J, with 16 bases between. The CDR3 spells CASSLGGNEPEQYF. CDR3 bases: TGCGCCAGCAGCTTAGGTGGTAACGAACCAGAGCAGTACTTC.

The rearrangement uses TRBV9 and TRBJ1-1, with 7 bases matching TRBD1. This CDR3 has 13 amino acids. J gave up 8 bases and V 0 bases, and 4 bases lay outside the gene matches. The V gene's germline CDR1 is SGDLS and CDR2 YYNGEE. The CDR3 loop reads CASSVVGTAEAFF. CDR3 DNA: TGTGCCAGCAGCGTAGTTGGGACAGCAGAAGCTTTCTTT.

CDR3 region: CASSQGQGDSYEQYF. The CDR3 coding sequence is TGCGCCAGCAGCCAAGGACAGGGGGACTCCTACGAGCAGTACTTC. The V call is TRBV4-1, the J call TRBJ2-7; 9 bases are a match to TRBD1. Unmatched junction bases numbered 1, after V lost 1 base and J lost 0 bases. CDR3 size: 15 residues. From germline, CDR1 is MGHRA and CDR2 YSYEKL.

The V call is TRBV30, the J call TRBJ2-3; D gene uncertain. Germline V gene lookup returns CDR1 GTSNPN and CDR2 SVGIG (reference sequence). This CDR3 comprises 12 residues. Trimming cost V 0 bases and J 4 bases, with 5 bases left between them. In nucleotides, the CDR3 is TGTGCCTGGAGTGTAAGGGCAGATACGCAGTATTTT. Its translation: CAWSVRADTQYF.